Below, 25 T cell receptor beta chains from the same sample are listed, as sequenced in a study of blood T cell repertoires in COVID-19. The table came from immunoSEQ multiplex PCR; TCRdb's copy has only in-frame clones and leaves some out. The sample yields roughly 250,000 clones, 80% to 85% seen once. The sample comprised peripheral blood. The receptors were gathered from a person aged 65 to 85 with COVID-19, enrolled during active disease.

The chain uses TRBV3-1 (or the pseudogene TRBV3-2) and TRBJ1-3; D ambiguous. The germline V gene has CDR1 LGHDT and CDR2 YNNKEL (reference sequence). V was cut by 0 bases and J by 2 bases, with 14 bases left in between. This CDR3 is built from 17 residues. For the CDR3, the DNA is TGTGCCAGCAGCCAAGATAAACCCGGGCGGGCTGGAAACACCATATATTTT. Its protein product is CASSQDKPGRAGNTIYF.

This chain joins TRBV12-5 and TRBJ2-5; 9 bases are shared with TRBD1. Trimming removed 6 bases from V and 1 base from J; junction bases left unmatched: 3. CDR1 and CDR2 from the germline V gene are LGHNT and FRNRAP. The CDR3 length is 14 residues. The DNA for the CDR3 is TGTGCTAGTGGCACGGGACAGGGCCAAGAGACCCAGTACTTC. Translation: CASGTGQGQETQYF.

This chain connects TRBV7-9 to TRBJ2-1, with a weak D call TRBD2 (5 bases). The CDR3 sequence is 17 residues long. V lost 0 bases and J lost 2, with 14 bases in between. Germline assignment: CDR1 SEHNR and CDR2 FQNEAQ (reference sequence). The CDR3 is CASSLAGAGPPYNEQFF. The CDR3 DNA follows: TGTGCCAGCAGCTTAGCGGGAGCCGGCCCGCCCTACAATGAGCAGTTCTTC.

The rearrangement joins TRBV10-3 to TRBJ2-7, with D possibly being TRBD2 (6 bases). Germline-derived CDR1 and CDR2 are ENHRY and SYGVKD. The CDR3 extends over 17 amino acids. The V end was cut by 0 bases, the J end by 1 base, with 16 bases between. This CDR3 is CAISESGPAEGSYEQYF. Written as DNA, the CDR3 is TGTGCCATCAGTGAGTCGGGTCCAGCGGAGGGATCCTACGAGCAGTACTTC.

This chain links TRBV5-1 with TRBJ2-7; the match to TRBD2 covers 7 bases. CDR1 is SGHRS and CDR2 is YFSETQ in the germline V gene. Trimming at V came to 4 bases and at J to 6 bases, leaving 10 bases not matched to a gene. The CDR3 consists of 14 residues. The CDR3 region is CASSTREGLSEQYF. The DNA for the CDR3 is TGCGCCAGCAGCACCAGGGAGGGCCTAAGCGAGCAGTACTTC.

The rearrangement uses TRBV6-1 and TRBJ2-7; TRBD1 might be the D (5 bases). Germline CDR1 and CDR2: MNHNS and SASEGT. Trimming shortened V by 3 bases and J by 6 bases, and 15 bases separated the two germline ends. The CDR3 is made up of 14 amino acids. CDR3 loop: CASSEIDSGAEQYF. The CDR3 DNA sequence: TGTGCCAGCAGTGAGATCGACAGTGGGGCCGAGCAGTACTTC.

V and J are TRBV29-1 and TRBJ1-1; D remains ambiguous. V lost 4 bases and J 1 base, leaving 4 bases between the germline ends. The germline CDR1 and CDR2 sequences are SQVTM and ANQGSEA. There are 11 residues in the CDR3. CDR3 bases: TGCAGCGTTGGACAGAACACTGAAGCTTTCTTT. Its protein is CSVGQNTEAFF.

V and J are TRBV4-1 and TRBJ2-2, with a tentative D call TRBD2 (5 bases). The CDR3 contains 15 residues. Per germline, CDR1 MGHRA and CDR2 YSYEKL. V was cut by 3 bases and J by 3 bases, with 11 bases left in between. CDR3 in DNA: TGCGCCAGCAGCCACGGGAAGGGAGACACCGGGGAGCTGTTTTTT. Its protein is CASSHGKGDTGELFF.

This sequence joins TRBV24-1 and TRBJ2-2; TRBD1 matches 7 bases. CDR3 length equals 15 residues. The germline V gene encodes CDR1 KGHDR and CDR2 SFDVKD. J lost 5 bases, V lost 7 bases, and 9 bases had no gene match. The CDR3 DNA sequence: TGTGCCACCAGAGAGACAGGGCTCGAAACCGGGGAGCTGTTTTTT. Amino acid sequence: CATRETGLETGELFF.

The chain employs TRBV6-5 and TRBJ1-6; D uncertain. Looked up from germline, CDR1 is MNHEY and CDR2 is SVGAGI. Trimming cost V 7 bases and J 10 bases, with 17 bases left between them. This CDR3 spans 14 amino acids. DNA for the CDR3: TGTGCCAGCACCGGGGATCCTACCCGATCACCCCTCCACTTT. Translation: CASTGDPTRSPLHF.

This chain joins TRBV2 and TRBJ1-2; D is unclear. Germline CDR1 is SNHLY and CDR2 is FYNNEI. The V end lost 2 bases, the J end lost 5 bases, and 15 bases lay between the germline ends. The CDR3 runs to 15 residues. DNA of the CDR3: TGTGCCAGCAGTGAACGGGCCCCGGGAGTTTATGGCTACACCTTC. Its translation is CASSERAPGVYGYTF.

This clone turned up a few times. The chain joins TRBV30 to TRBJ2-1; tentatively, D is TRBD2 (6 bases). Trimming shortened V by 2 bases and J by 12 bases, and 20 bases separated the two germline ends. Germline V gene sequence: CDR1 GTSNPN, CDR2 SVGIG (reference sequence). The CDR3 loop spans 14 amino acids. The chain's CDR3 is CAWSPSARAGSQFF. The CDR3, as DNA: TGTGCCTGGAGTCCATCAGCGCGGGCGGGGTCGCAGTTCTTC.

This rearrangement joins TRBV3-1 (or the pseudogene TRBV3-2) to TRBJ2-6; D remains ambiguous. Trimming took off 0 bases at V and 0 bases at J, with 3 bases between the two ends. Looked up from germline, CDR1 is LGHDT and CDR2 is YNNKEL (reference sequence). This CDR3 contains 15 residues. CDR3 bases: TGTGCCAGCAGCCAAGATCTCTCTGGGGCCAACGTCCTGACTTTC. As protein: CASSQDLSGANVLTF.

The chain links TRBV18 to TRBJ1-1; tentative D call: TRBD1 (5 bases). The CDR3 covers 17 residues. V dropped 2 bases and J dropped 0 bases, with 16 bases sitting between them. Germline V CDR1 and CDR2: KGHSH, LQKENI. The CDR3 protein is CASSPNGGGILNTEAFF. CDR3 coding DNA: TGTGCCAGCTCACCAAACGGGGGGGGAATCTTGAACACTGAAGCTTTCTTT.

This chain joins TRBV7-2 and TRBJ2-2; no clear D. Germline assignment: CDR1 SGHTA and CDR2 FQGNSA. This CDR3 has 16 residues. Trimming removed 3 bases at V and 0 bases at J, with 11 bases between. The CDR3 loop is CASSFSANPNTGELFF. The CDR3 coding sequence is TGTGCCAGCAGCTTCTCAGCGAACCCGAACACCGGGGAGCTGTTTTTT.

The CDR3 protein is CASRLDRRTDTQYF. The CDR3 DNA sequence: TGTGCCAGCAGATTAGACAGACGCACAGATACGCAGTATTTT. The chain joins TRBV5-4 to TRBJ2-3, with D possibly TRBD1 on 5 matching bases. V was shortened by 5 bases and J by 1 base, with 11 bases between the two germline ends. The CDR3 has 14 amino acids. Per the germline V gene, CDR1 is SGHNT and CDR2 is YYREEE (reference sequence). The variable domain in full, completed from reference TRBV5-4 and TRBJ2-3, reads ETGVTQSPTHLIKTRGQQVTLRCSSQSGHNTVSWYQQALGQGPQFIFQYYREEENGRGNFPPRFSGLQFPNYSSELNVNALELDDSALYLCASRLDRRTDTQYFGPGTRLTVL.

The chain has TRBV4-1 and TRBJ1-2, with TRBD1 as a possible D gene (5 bases). Trimming took 1 base from V and 0 from J, leaving 12 bases between them. The length of the CDR3 is 16 residues. Germline lookup yields CDR1 MGHRA and CDR2 YSYEKL. Written as DNA, the CDR3 is TGCGCCAGCAGCCAAGGTGCTGACAGAGCTAACTATGGCTACACCTTC. Protein: CASSQGADRANYGYTF.

This rearrangement joins TRBV19 to TRBJ2-5, with D maybe TRBD2 (6 bases). This CDR3 is built from 14 residues. V lost 6 bases and J lost 7, with 18 bases in between. Germline CDR1 and CDR2: LNHDA and SQIVND (reference sequence). DNA of the CDR3: TGTGCCAGTAGGGAGGGTCCCGGGGATCGGACCCAGTACTTC. It encodes CASREGPGDRTQYF. Variable domain in full (rest from reference TRBV19 and TRBJ2-5): DGGITQSPKYLFRKEGQNVTLSCEQNLNHDAMYWYRQDPGQGLRLIYYSQIVNDFQKGDIAEGYSVSREKKESFPLTVTSAQKNPTAFYLCASREGPGDRTQYFGPGTRLLVL.

The gene calls are TRBV12-3 or TRBV12-4 and TRBJ2-5, with 8 bases fitting TRBD1. Trimming removed 7 bases from V and 5 bases from J; junction bases left unmatched: 6. The CDR3 has 13 amino acids. The CDR3 DNA is TGTGCCAGCAAAAGAGGGACAGGCGAGACCCAGTACTTC. Translated, it gives CASKRGTGETQYF.

This clone was picked up a small number of times. The chain uses TRBV6-1 and TRBJ1-4; D gene uncertain. Trimming pared 4 bases from V and 0 bases from J, leaving 15 bases between. Germline lookup yields CDR1 MNHNS and CDR2 SASEGT. CDR3 length equals 17 residues. The DNA of the CDR3 is TGTGCCAGCAGTGGAAGCATTGGAGTTGCAACTAATGAAAAACTGTTTTTT. Its protein is CASSGSIGVATNEKLFF.

The CDR3 region is CASSLQLAGGETQYF. In DNA, the CDR3 is TGTGCCAGCAGCTTGCAACTAGCGGGAGGAGAGACCCAGTACTTC. This chain connects TRBV5-8 to TRBJ2-5; 12 nucleotides match TRBD2. Trimming took 1 base from V and 4 from J; bases not matched to a gene: 2. This CDR3 is 15 amino acids long. Germline V gene sequence: CDR1 SGHTS, CDR2 YDEGEE.

The rearrangement uses TRBV6-4 and TRBJ1-2, with TRBD1 identical over 9 bases. The CDR3 totals 15 residues. Germline V gives CDR1 MRHNA, CDR2 SNTAGT. The J segment lost 3 bases and the V segment lost 5 bases, leaving 7 bases of the junction unmatched. Here the CDR3 reads CASSPQGADDYGYTF. The CDR3 DNA follows: TGTGCCAGCAGTCCACAGGGGGCGGATGACTATGGCTACACCTTC.

The chain has TRBV5-6 and TRBJ1-3; tentative D call: TRBD1 (6 bases). The CDR3 loop spans 16 amino acids. The ends were cut back, 3 bases at V and 0 bases at J, with 13 bases in the middle. Germline CDR1 is SGHDT and CDR2 is YYEEEE. The CDR3 reads CASSWWDTISGNTIYF. The CDR3 nucleotides read TGTGCCAGCAGCTGGTGGGACACCATCTCTGGAAACACCATATATTTT.

V gene TRBV10-3 combines with J gene TRBJ2-2; 7 positions match TRBD2. CDR1 and CDR2 from the germline V gene are ENHRY and SYGVKD. After removal of 4 bases from V and 8 bases from J, the junction contained 10 bases not matched to a gene. The CDR3 runs 15 residues. CDR3 residues: CAISAAGPRYGELFF. CDR3 nucleotide sequence: TGTGCCATCAGTGCAGCGGGGCCTCGTTATGGGGAGCTGTTTTTT.

This chain joins TRBV9 and TRBJ2-7; no reliable D call. CDR1 and CDR2 from the germline V gene are SGDLS and YYNGEE. The CDR3 is made up of 16 amino acids. Trimming took off 0 bases at V and 2 bases at J, with 15 bases between the two ends. The CDR3 sequence is CASSVELQVPPYEQYF. CDR3 coding DNA: TGTGCCAGCAGCGTAGAATTGCAGGTACCTCCCTACGAGCAGTACTTC.